Listed below are T cell receptor beta chains from one sample, sequenced in a study of cytomegalovirus exposure and HLA in healthy donors. Measured with immunoSEQ multiplex PCR; TCRdb has only the in-frame clones, and not every one. The sample includes 100,000 to 120,000 clones, approximately 88% of them seen just once. The sample taken for sequencing was PBMCs. Source of these receptors: a woman aged 25-40 years in good health and CMV-seropositive. Each CDR3 is given with its conserved first and last residue.

V gene,CDR3 protein
TRBV4-3,CASSQFGTKNGREQYF
TRBV28,CASSFQRRGWSSYEQYF
TRBV5-4,CASSSTGGHSPLHF
TRBV14,CASSQDRGRDTGELFF
TRBV5-6,CASSLMTGYSMHEQYF
TRBV28,CASSPPRLTYEQYF
TRBV7-7,CASSLREQETQYF
TRBV4-3,CASSQGLAGGGLKGDTQYF
TRBV7-3,CASSPIQGNEQFF
TRBV6-6,CASRSRGLDGYTF